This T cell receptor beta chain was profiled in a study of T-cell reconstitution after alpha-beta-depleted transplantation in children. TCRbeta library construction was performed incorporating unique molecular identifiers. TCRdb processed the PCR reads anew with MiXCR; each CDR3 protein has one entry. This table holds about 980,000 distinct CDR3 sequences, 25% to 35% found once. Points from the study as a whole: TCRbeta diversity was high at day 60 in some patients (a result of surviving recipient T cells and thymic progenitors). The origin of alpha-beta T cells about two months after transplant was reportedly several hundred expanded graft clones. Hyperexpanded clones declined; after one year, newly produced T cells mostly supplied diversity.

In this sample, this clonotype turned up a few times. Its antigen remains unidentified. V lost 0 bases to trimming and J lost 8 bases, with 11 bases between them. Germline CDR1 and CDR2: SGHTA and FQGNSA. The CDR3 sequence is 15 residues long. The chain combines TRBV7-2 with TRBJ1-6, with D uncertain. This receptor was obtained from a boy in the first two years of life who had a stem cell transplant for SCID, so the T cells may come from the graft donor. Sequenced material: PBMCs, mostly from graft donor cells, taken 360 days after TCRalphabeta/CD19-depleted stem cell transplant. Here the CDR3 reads CASSLARTGYSPLHF. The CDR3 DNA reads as TGTGCCAGCAGCTTAGCTAGGACCGGGTATTCACCCCTCCACTTT.